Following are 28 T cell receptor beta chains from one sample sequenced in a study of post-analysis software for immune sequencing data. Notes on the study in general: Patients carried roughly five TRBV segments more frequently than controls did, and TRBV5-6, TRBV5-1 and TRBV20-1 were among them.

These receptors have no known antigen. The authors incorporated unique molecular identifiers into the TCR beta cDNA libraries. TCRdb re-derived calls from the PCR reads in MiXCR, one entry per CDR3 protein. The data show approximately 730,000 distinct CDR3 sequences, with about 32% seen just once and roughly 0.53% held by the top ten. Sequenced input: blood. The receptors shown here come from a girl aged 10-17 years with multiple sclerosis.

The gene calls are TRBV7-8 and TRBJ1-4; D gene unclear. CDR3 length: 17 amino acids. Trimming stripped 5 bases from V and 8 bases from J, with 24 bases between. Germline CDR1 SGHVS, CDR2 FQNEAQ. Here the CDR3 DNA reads TGTGCCAGCAGCCCCCGTCCTTCCGGGGTGAATAGCGAAAAACTGTTTTTT. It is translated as CASSPRPSGVNSEKLFF. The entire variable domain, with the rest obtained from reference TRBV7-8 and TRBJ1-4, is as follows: GAGVSQSPRYKVAKRGQDVALRCDPISGHVSLFWYQQALGQGPEFLTYFQNEAQLDKSGLPSDRFFAERPEGSVSTLKIQRTQQEDSAVYLCASSPRPSGVNSEKLFFGSGTQLSVL.

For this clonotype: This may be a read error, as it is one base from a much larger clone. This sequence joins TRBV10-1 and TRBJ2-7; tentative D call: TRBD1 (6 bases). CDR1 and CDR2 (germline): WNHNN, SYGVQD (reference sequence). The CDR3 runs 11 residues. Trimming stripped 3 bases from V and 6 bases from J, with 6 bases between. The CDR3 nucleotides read TGCGCCAGCAGTGACAGGGGCGAGCAGTACTTC. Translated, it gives CASSDRGEQYF.

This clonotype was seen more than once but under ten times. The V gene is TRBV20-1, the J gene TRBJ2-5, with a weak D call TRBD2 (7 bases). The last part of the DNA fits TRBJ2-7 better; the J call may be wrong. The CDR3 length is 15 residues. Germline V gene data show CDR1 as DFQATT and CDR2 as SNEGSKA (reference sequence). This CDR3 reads CSARDRGGGHREQYF. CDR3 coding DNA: TGCAGTGCTAGAGATCGGGGCGGGGGACACCGCGAGCAGTACTTC.

The CDR3 DNA is TGTGCCAGCAGCGTAGCCTGTTTCGACGCGTACAATGAGCAGTTCTTC. Residues: CASSVACFDAYNEQFF. The chain combines TRBV9 with TRBJ2-1; D unresolved. V was shortened by 0 bases and J by 4 bases, with 14 bases between the two germline ends. This CDR3 comprises 16 residues. Germline CDR1 is SGDLS and CDR2 is YYNGEE.

The CDR3 region has the DNA TGTGCCAGCAGTTTCCCGGCAGGGATCTACGAGCAGTACTTC. Translation: CASSFPAGIYEQYF. The J gene is TRBJ2-7, the V gene TRBV28, with D perhaps TRBD1 (5 bases). V dropped 3 bases and J dropped 3 bases, with 12 bases sitting between them. Per germline, CDR1 MDHEN and CDR2 SYDVKM. The length of the CDR3 is 14 residues. Full variable domain (rest looked up from reference TRBV28 and TRBJ2-7): DVKVTQSSRYLVKRTGEKVFLECVQDMDHENMFWYRQDPGLGLRLIYFSYDVKMKEKGDIPEGYSVSREKKERFSLILESASTNQTSMYLCASSFPAGIYEQYFGPGTRLTVT.

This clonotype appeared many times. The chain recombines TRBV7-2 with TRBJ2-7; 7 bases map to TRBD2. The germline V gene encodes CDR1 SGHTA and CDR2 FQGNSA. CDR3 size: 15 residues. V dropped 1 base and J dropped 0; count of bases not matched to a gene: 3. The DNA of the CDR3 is TGTGCCAGCAGCTTAGGTCCGGGGGGCTCCTACGAGCAGTACTTC. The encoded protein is CASSLGPGGSYEQYF.

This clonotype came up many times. In DNA, the CDR3 is TGTGCCACCAGCCCGGGACAGGGGTGGCAAGAGACCCAGTACTTC. It translates to CATSPGQGWQETQYF. This chain connects TRBV24-1 to TRBJ2-5; 10 bases align to TRBD1. Germline-derived CDR1 and CDR2 are KGHDR and SFDVKD. This CDR3 is built from 15 residues. V shed 7 bases, J shed 2 bases, and the junction held 6 bases outside the gene matches.

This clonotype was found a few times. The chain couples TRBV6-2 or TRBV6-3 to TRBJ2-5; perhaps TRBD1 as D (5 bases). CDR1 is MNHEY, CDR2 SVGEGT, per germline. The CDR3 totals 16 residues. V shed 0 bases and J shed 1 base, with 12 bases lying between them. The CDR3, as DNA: TGTGCCAGCAGTTACTCGCCGGCAGACAGCCAAGAGACCCAGTACTTC. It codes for CASSYSPADSQETQYF.

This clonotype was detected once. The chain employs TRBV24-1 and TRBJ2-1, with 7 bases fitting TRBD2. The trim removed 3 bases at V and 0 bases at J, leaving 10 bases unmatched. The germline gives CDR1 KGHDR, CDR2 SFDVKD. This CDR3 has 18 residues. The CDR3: CATSDKVASGRSYNEQFF. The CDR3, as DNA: TGTGCCACCAGTGATAAGGTGGCTAGCGGTCGCTCCTACAATGAGCAGTTCTTC.

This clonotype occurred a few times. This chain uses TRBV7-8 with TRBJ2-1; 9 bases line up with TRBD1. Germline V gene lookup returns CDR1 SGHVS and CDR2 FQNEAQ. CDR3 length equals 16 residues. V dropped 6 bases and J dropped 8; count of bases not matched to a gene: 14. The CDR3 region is CASSLATGGVHHEQFF. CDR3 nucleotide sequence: TGTGCCAGCAGTTTGGCTACAGGGGGCGTTCATCATGAGCAGTTCTTC.

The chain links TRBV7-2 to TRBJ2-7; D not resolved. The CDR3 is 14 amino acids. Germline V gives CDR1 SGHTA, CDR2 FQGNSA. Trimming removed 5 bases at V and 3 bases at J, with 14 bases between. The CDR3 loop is CASSPFPADYEQYF. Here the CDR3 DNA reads TGTGCCAGCAGCCCGTTCCCAGCCGACTACGAGCAGTACTTC.

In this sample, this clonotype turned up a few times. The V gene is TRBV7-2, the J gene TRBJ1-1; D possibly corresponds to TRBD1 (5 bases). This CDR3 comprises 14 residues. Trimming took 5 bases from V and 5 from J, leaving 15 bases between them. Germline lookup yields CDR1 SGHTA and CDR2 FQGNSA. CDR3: CASSPRAWVTEAFF. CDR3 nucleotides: TGTGCCAGCAGCCCCAGGGCGTGGGTGACTGAAGCTTTCTTT.

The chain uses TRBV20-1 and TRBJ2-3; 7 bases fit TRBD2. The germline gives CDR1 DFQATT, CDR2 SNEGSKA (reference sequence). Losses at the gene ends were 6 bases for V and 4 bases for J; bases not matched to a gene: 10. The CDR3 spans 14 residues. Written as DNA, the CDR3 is TGCAGTGCCGAGGTCCTAAGCGGGGCAGATACGCAGTATTTT. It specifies CSAEVLSGADTQYF.

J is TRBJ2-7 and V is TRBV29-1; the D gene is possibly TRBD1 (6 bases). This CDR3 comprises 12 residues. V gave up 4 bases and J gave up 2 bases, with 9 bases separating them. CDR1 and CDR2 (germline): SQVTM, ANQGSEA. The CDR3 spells CSVGTVPYEQYF. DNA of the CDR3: TGCAGCGTTGGGACAGTGCCCTACGAGCAGTACTTC.

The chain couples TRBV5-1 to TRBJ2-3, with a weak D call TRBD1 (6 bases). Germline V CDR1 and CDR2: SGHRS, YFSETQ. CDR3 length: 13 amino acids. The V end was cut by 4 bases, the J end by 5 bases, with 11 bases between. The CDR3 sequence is CASSLRTEDTQYF. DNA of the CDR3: TGCGCCAGCAGCCTCCGGACAGAAGATACGCAGTATTTT.

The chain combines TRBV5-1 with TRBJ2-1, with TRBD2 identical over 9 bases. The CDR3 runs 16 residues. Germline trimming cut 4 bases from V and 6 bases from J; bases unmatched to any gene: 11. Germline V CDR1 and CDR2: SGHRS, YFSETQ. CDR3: CASSTTGLAFSNEQFF. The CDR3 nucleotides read TGCGCCAGCAGCACTACGGGACTAGCTTTTTCCAATGAGCAGTTCTTC.

CDR3 protein: CSASKGFYGYTF. The CDR3 nucleotides are TGCAGTGCCAGTAAAGGGTTCTATGGCTACACCTTC. V usage is TRBV20-1 and J usage is TRBJ1-2; D is undetermined. The CDR3 contains 12 residues. With 6 bases removed from V and 4 bases from J, the gap between germline ends came to 12 bases. Germline V lookup: CDR1 DFQATT, CDR2 SNEGSKA (reference sequence).

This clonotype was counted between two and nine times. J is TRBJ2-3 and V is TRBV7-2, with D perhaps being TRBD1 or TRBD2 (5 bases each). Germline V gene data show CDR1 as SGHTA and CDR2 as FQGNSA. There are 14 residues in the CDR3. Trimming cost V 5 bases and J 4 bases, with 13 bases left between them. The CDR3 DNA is TGTGCCAGCAGCCCGAGGGGCATCGCAGATACGCAGTATTTT. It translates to CASSPRGIADTQYF.

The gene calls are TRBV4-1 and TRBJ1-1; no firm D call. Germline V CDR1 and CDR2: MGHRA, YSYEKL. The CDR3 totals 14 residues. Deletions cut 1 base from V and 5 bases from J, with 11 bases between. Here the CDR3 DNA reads TGCGCCAGCAGCCAAGCCCTCCGTGGGACTGAAGCTTTCTTT. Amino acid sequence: CASSQALRGTEAFF.

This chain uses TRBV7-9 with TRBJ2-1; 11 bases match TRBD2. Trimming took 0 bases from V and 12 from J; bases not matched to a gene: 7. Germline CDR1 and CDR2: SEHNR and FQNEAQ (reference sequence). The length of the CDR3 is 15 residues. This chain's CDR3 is CASSLAGLAAPGQFF. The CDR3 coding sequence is TGTGCCAGCAGCTTAGCGGGACTAGCGGCCCCGGGGCAGTTCTTC.

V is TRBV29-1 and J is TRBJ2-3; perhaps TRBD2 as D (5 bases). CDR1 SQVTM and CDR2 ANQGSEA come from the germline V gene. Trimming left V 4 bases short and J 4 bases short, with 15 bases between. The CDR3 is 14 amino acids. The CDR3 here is CSVAPLGRADTQYF. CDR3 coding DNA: TGCAGCGTTGCCCCATTAGGGAGAGCAGATACGCAGTATTTT.

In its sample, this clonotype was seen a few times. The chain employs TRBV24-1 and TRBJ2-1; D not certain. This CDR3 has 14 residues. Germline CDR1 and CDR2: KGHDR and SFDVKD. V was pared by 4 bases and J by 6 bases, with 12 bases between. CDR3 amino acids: CATSESSAANEQFF. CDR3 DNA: TGTGCCACCAGTGAATCGAGCGCCGCCAATGAGCAGTTCTTC.

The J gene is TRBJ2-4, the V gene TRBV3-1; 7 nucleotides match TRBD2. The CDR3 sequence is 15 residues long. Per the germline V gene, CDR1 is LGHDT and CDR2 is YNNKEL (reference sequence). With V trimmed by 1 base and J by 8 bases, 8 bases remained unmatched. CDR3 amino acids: CASSQAGRLADIQYF. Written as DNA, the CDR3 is TGTGCCAGCAGCCAAGCGGGGAGGCTAGCGGACATTCAGTACTTC.

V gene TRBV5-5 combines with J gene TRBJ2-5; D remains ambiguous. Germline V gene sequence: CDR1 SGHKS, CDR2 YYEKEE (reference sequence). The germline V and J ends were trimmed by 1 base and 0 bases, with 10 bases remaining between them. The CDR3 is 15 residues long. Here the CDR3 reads CASSLIDTYQETQYF. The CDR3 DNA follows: TGTGCCAGCAGCTTGATAGACACCTACCAAGAGACCCAGTACTTC.

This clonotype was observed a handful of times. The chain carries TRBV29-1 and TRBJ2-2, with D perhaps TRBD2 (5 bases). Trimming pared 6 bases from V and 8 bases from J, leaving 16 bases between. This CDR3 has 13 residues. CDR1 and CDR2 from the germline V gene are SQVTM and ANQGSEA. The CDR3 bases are TGCAGCGTCTCCGGACTTGGCGGAGGGGAGCTGTTTTTT. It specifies CSVSGLGGGELFF.

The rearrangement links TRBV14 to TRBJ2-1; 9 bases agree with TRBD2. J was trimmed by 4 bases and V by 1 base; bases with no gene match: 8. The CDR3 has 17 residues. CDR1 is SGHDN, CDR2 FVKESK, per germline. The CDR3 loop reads CASSQVLQRGDYNEQFF. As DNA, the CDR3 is TGTGCCAGCAGCCAAGTACTCCAGCGGGGGGATTACAATGAGCAGTTCTTC.

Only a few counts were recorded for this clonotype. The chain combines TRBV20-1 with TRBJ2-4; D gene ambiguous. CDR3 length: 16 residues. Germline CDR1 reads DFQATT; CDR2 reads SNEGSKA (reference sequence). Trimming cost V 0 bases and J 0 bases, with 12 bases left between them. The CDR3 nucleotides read TGCAGTGCTAGAGATCGTATGAACCTAGCCAAAAACATTCAGTACTTC. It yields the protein CSARDRMNLAKNIQYF.

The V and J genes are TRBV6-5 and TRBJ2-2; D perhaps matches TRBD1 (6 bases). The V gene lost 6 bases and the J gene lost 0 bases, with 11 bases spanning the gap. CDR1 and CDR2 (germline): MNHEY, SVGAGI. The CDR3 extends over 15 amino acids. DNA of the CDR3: TGTGCCAGCAGAAGACAGGCCACGAACACCGGGGAGCTGTTTTTT. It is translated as CASRRQATNTGELFF.